Shown below are 11 T cell receptor beta chains from a single sample sequenced in a study of cytomegalovirus exposure and HLA in healthy donors. Primers: 60 Vbeta forward and 13 Jbeta reverse. Only in-frame clones appear in the TCRdb table, and some are missing; sequencing was by immunoSEQ multiplex PCR. The sample carries about 130,000 clones, approximately 75% recorded once. Sample: PBMCs. The receptors were sampled from a middle-aged woman in good health and CMV-seropositive.

The chain links TRBV2 to TRBJ2-7; TRBD2 aligns across 11 bases. The CDR3 runs to 14 residues. Unmatched junction bases numbered 8, after V lost 6 bases and J lost 7 bases. Germline CDR1 SNHLY, CDR2 FYNNEI. CDR3 amino acids: CASRIAGGQGEQYF. As DNA, the CDR3 is TGTGCCAGCAGGATAGCGGGAGGGCAGGGGGAGCAGTACTTC.

The rearrangement links TRBV7-9 to TRBJ1-4; 7 nucleotides match TRBD1. The J segment lost 5 bases and the V segment lost 3 bases, leaving 15 bases of the junction unmatched. CDR1 is SEHNR, CDR2 FQNEAQ, per germline (reference sequence). The CDR3 length is 18 residues. The CDR3 loop is CASSFRSGTASVNEKLFF. As DNA, the CDR3 is TGTGCCAGCAGCTTTCGATCCGGGACAGCAAGTGTGAATGAAAAACTGTTTTTT.

The genes are TRBV7-2 and TRBJ1-1, with D hard to call. Trimming left V 2 bases short and J 5 bases short, with 9 bases between. Germline V gene lookup returns CDR1 SGHTA and CDR2 FQGNSA. This CDR3 spans 13 amino acids. The CDR3 sequence is CASSLKWQTEAFF. For the CDR3, the DNA is TGTGCCAGCAGCTTAAAGTGGCAGACTGAAGCTTTCTTT.

Of note for this clone: Different DNA sequences within this sample yield the same CDR3. This sequence joins TRBV14 and TRBJ2-7; a possible D gene is TRBD1 (5 bases). Germline V gene lookup returns CDR1 SGHDN and CDR2 FVKESK. Trimming pared 4 bases from V and 3 bases from J, leaving 7 bases between. This CDR3 has 12 amino acids. As DNA, the CDR3 is TGTGCCAGCAGCCCGCAGGGCTACGAGCAGTACTTC. This gives the protein CASSPQGYEQYF.

The rearrangement links TRBV27 to TRBJ1-5, with 9 bases identical to TRBD1. Germline lookup yields CDR1 MNHEY and CDR2 SMNVEV (reference sequence). V was pared by 7 bases and J by 2 bases, with 3 bases of the junction left unmatched. The CDR3 covers 14 residues. The CDR3 DNA is TGTGCCAGCAAGGGACAGGGAGGCAATCAGCCCCAGCATTTT. It yields the protein CASKGQGGNQPQHF.

The chain carries TRBV19 and TRBJ2-2, with D possibly matching TRBD1 (6 bases). This CDR3 region has 17 residues. Per the germline V gene, CDR1 is LNHDA and CDR2 is SQIVND (reference sequence). Trimming stripped 4 bases from V and 0 bases from J, with 15 bases between. CDR3 DNA sequence: TGTGCCAGTAGTAAGAGTTACAGGGTTCCGAACACCGGGGAGCTGTTTTTT. Translating gives CASSKSYRVPNTGELFF.

The genes are TRBV6-1 and TRBJ2-3; D is perhaps TRBD1 (6 bases). The CDR3 runs to 15 residues. V was clipped by 5 bases and J by 1 base, with 13 bases between them. Germline V gives CDR1 MNHNS, CDR2 SASEGT. The CDR3 DNA is TGTGCCAGCAGTCAGGGGTTGAGGGGCACAGATACGCAGTATTTT. This gives the protein CASSQGLRGTDTQYF.

This chain links TRBV2 with TRBJ2-7, with 14 positions matching TRBD2. J gave up 4 bases and V 7 bases, and 3 bases lay outside the gene matches. This CDR3 is built from 14 residues. Germline values: CDR1 SNHLY, CDR2 FYNNEI. The CDR3 sequence is CASTGLAGGYEQYF. The CDR3 coding sequence is TGTGCCAGCACTGGACTAGCGGGAGGTTACGAGCAGTACTTC.

In DNA, the CDR3 is TGTGCCAGCAGACTACTAGCGACTAGCACAGATACGCAGTATTTT. This codes for CASRLLATSTDTQYF. The chain couples TRBV2 to TRBJ2-3, with 7 bases matching TRBD2. The germline V gene has CDR1 SNHLY and CDR2 FYNNEI. Losses at the gene ends were 6 bases for V and 0 bases for J; bases not matched to a gene: 6. This CDR3 comprises 15 residues.

V usage is TRBV2 and J usage is TRBJ2-1; maybe TRBD2 (5 bases). Germline CDR1 and CDR2: SNHLY and FYNNEI. The CDR3 has 15 amino acids. Trimming took off 4 bases at V and 0 bases at J, with 10 bases between the two ends. CDR3 DNA sequence: TGTGCCAGCAGTGTCACCGGGGTCTCCTACAATGAGCAGTTCTTC. It codes for CASSVTGVSYNEQFF.

The gene calls are TRBV15 and TRBJ2-1, with D unresolved. Trimming left V 0 bases short and J 0 bases short, with 12 bases between. This CDR3 has 17 residues. Germline values: CDR1 LNHNV, CDR2 YYDKDF (reference sequence). The CDR3 region is CATSRDDKHPSYNEQFF. In nucleotides, the CDR3 is TGTGCCACCAGCAGAGATGACAAGCACCCCTCCTACAATGAGCAGTTCTTC.